Sequencing of this TCR beta chain was carried out in a study of T-cell reconstitution after alpha-beta-depleted transplantation in children. Unique molecular identifiers were incorporated into the prepared TCRbeta library. TCRdb re-analysed the PCR reads in MiXCR, keeping a single row per CDR3 protein. The sample consists of about 270,000 distinct CDR3 sequences, approximately 9.6% of them appearing once. There are a few counts of this clonotype. CDR3 length: 15 residues. Between the trimmed V and J ends, which lost 3 bases and 0 bases, there was a span of 9 bases. CDR1 is SGHRS, CDR2 YFSETQ, per germline.

This material consisted of PBMCs from the stem cell graft donor, taken from the stem cell graft. The clonotype was recovered from a human donor who donated a stem cell graft to a child with SCID. The chain has TRBV5-1 and TRBJ1-4; D is uncertain. The CDR3 sequence: CASSSSGATNEKLFF. The DNA for the CDR3 is TGCGCCAGCAGCTCCTCCGGCGCAACTAATGAAAAACTGTTTTTT.